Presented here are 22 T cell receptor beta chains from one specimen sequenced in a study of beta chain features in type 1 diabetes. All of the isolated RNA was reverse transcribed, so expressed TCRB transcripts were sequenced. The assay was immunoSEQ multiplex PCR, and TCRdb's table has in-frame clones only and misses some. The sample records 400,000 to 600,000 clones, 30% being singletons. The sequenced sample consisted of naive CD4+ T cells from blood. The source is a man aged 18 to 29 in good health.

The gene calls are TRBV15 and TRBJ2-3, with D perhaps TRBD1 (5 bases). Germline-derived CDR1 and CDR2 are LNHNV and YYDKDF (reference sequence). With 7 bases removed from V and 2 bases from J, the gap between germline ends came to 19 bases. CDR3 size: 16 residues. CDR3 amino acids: CATMAGAAFITDTQYF. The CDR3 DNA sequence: TGTGCCACCATGGCTGGGGCGGCGTTCATCACAGATACGCAGTATTTT.

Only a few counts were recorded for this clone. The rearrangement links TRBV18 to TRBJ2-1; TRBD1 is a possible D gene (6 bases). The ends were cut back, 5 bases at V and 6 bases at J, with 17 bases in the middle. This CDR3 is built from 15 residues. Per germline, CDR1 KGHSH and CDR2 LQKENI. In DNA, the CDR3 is TGTGCCAGCTCAAACCAGGGGAAGCCGGGCAATGAGCAGTTCTTC. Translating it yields CASSNQGKPGNEQFF.

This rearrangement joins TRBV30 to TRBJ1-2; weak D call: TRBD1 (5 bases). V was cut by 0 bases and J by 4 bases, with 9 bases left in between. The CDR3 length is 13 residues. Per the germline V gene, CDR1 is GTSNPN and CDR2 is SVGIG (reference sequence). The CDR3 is CAWSVTGAYGYTF. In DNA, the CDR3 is TGTGCCTGGAGTGTAACCGGGGCCTATGGCTACACCTTC.

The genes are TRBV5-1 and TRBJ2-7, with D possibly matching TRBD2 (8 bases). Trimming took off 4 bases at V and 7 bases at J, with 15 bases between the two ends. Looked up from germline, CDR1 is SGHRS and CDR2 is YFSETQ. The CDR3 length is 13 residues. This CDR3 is CASSVAGQREQYF. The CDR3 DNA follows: TGCGCCAGCAGCGTAGCGGGACAGCGAGAGCAGTACTTC.

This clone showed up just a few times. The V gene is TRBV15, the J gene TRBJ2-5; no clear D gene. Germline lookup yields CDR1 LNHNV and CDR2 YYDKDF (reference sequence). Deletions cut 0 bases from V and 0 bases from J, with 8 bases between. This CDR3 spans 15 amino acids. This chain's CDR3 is CATSRDRTNQETQYF. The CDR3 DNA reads TGTGCCACCAGCAGAGACCGGACCAACCAAGAGACCCAGTACTTC.

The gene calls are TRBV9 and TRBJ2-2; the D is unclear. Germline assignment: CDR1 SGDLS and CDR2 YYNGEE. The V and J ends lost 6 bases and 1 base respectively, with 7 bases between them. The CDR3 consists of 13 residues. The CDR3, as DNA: TGTGCCAGCACTCGACTGAACACCGGGGAGCTGTTTTTT. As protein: CASTRLNTGELFF.

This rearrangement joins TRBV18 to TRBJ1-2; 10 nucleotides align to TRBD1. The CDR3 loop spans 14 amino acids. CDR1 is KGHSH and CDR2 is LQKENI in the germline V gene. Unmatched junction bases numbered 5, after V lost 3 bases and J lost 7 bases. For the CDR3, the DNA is TGTGCCAGCTCACCCGGGACAGGGGAGAGTGGCTACACCTTC. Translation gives CASSPGTGESGYTF.

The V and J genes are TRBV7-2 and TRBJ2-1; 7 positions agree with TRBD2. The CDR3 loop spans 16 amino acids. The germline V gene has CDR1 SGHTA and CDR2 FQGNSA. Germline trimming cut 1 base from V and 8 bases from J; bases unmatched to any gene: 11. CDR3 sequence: CASSLDGGGPFDEQFF. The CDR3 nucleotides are TGTGCCAGCAGCTTAGACGGGGGAGGGCCGTTTGATGAGCAGTTCTTC.

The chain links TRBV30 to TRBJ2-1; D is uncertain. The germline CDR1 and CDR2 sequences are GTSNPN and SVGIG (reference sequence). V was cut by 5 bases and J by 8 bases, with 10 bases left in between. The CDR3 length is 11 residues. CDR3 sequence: CAWPKGDEQFF. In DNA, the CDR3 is TGTGCCTGGCCAAAAGGCGATGAGCAGTTCTTC.

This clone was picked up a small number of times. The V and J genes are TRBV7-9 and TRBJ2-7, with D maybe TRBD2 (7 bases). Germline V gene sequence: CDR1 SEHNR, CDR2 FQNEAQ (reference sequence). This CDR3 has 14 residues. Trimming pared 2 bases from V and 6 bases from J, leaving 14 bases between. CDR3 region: CASSLLAAGAEQYF. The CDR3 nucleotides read TGTGCCAGCAGCTTATTAGCGGCGGGGGCCGAGCAGTACTTC.

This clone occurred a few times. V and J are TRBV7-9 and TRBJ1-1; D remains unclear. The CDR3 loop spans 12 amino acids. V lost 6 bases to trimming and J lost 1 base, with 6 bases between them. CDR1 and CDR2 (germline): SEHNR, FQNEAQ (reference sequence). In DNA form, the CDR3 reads TGTGCCAGCAGGTCAAAGAACACTGAAGCTTTCTTT. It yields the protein CASRSKNTEAFF.

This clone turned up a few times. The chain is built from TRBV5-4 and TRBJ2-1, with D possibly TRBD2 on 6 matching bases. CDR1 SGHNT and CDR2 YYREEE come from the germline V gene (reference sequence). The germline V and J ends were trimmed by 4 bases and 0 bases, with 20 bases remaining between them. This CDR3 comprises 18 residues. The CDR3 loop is CASSQPGTFPRSYNEQFF. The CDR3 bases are TGTGCCAGCAGCCAACCCGGGACTTTCCCGCGCTCCTACAATGAGCAGTTCTTC.

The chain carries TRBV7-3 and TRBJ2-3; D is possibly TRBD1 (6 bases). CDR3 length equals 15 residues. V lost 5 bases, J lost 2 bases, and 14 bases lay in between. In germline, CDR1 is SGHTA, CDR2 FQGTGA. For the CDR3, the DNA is TGTGCCAGCAGCCCCTCTAGGGGGTACACAGATACGCAGTATTTT. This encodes CASSPSRGYTDTQYF.

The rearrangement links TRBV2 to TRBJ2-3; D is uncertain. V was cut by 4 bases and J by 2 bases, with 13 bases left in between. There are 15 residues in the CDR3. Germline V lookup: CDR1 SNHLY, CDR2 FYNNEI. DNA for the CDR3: TGTGCCAGCAGTGCCCGGCGAATATCCACAGATACGCAGTATTTT. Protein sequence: CASSARRISTDTQYF. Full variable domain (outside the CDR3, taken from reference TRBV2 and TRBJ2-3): EPEVTQTPSHQVTQMGQEVILRCVPISNHLYFYWYRQILGQKVEFLVSFYNNEISEKSEIFDDQFSVERPDGSNFTLKIRSTKLEDSAMYFCASSARRISTDTQYFGPGTRLTVL.

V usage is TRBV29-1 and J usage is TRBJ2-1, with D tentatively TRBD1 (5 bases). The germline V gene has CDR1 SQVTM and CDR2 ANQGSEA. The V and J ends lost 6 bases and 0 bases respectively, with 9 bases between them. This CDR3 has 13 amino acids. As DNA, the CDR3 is TGCAGCGTCTCACAGGACTCCTACAATGAGCAGTTCTTC. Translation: CSVSQDSYNEQFF.

CDR3 sequence reads: CASSLLQSSYNEQFF. The CDR3 DNA follows: TGTGCCAGCAGCTTGCTCCAAAGCTCCTACAATGAGCAGTTCTTC. This rearrangement joins TRBV5-4 to TRBJ2-1, with no clear D. This CDR3 contains 15 residues. Trimming shortened V by 1 base and J by 0 bases, and 8 bases separated the two germline ends. The germline V gene has CDR1 SGHNT and CDR2 YYREEE (reference sequence).

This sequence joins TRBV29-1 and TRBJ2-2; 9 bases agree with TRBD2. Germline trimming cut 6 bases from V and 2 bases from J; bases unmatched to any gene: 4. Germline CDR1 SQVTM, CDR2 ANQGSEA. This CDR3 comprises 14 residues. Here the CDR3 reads CSVLGLANTGELFF. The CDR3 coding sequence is TGCAGCGTCCTGGGACTAGCAAACACCGGGGAGCTGTTTTTT.

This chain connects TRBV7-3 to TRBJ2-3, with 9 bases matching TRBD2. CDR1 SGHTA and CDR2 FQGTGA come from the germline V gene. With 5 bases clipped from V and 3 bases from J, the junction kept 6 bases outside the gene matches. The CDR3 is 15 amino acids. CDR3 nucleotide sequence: TGTGCCAGCAGCGACCGGACTAGCGTTACAGATACGCAGTATTTT. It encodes CASSDRTSVTDTQYF.

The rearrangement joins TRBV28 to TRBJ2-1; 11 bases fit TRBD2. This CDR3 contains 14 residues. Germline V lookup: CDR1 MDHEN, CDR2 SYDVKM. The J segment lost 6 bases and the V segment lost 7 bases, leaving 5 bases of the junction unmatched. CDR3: CASTPSGRFNEQFF. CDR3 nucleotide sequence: TGTGCCAGCACCCCTAGCGGGAGGTTCAATGAGCAGTTCTTC.

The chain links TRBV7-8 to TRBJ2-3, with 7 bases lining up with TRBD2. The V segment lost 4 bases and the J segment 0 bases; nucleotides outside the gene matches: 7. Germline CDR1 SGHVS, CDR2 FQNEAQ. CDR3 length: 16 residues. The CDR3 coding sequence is TGTGCCAGCAGCTCTCGACCAGCGGGAAGCACAGATACGCAGTATTTT. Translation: CASSSRPAGSTDTQYF.

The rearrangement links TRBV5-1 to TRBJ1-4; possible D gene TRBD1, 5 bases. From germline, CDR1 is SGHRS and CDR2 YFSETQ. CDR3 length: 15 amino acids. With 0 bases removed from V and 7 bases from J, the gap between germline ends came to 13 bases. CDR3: CASSLAGGASEKLFF. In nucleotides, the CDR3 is TGCGCCAGCAGCTTGGCCGGAGGGGCGAGTGAAAAACTGTTTTTT. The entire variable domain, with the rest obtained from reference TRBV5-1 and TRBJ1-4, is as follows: KAGVTQTPRYLIKTRGQQVTLSCSPISGHRSVSWYQQTPGQGLQFLFEYFSETQRNKGNFPGRFSGRQFSNSRSEMNVSTLELGDSALYLCASSLAGGASEKLFFGSGTQLSVL.

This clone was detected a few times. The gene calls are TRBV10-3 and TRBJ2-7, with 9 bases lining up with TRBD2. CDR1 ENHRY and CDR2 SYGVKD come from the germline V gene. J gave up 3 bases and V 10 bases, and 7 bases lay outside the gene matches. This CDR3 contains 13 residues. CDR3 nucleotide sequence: TGTGCCAGCGGTAGCGGGAGTAACTACGAGCAGTACTTC. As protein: CASGSGSNYEQYF.